The 20 T cell receptor beta chains below all came from one sample that was sequenced in a study of cytomegalovirus exposure and HLA in healthy donors (dated 2017 in TCRdb). Receptor libraries were prepared by the immunoSEQ multiplex PCR assay. For the multiplex PCR, a mixture combining 60 forward primers for TCR Vbeta segments and 13 reverse primers for TCR Jbeta segments was used. TCRdb holds this immuneACCESS table with in-frame rearrangements only. Some clones are missing; in checked studies, unresolved V genes explain under half, and the rest has no known cause. In all, the sample holds over 150,000 clones, and 80% to 85% of those were seen once. The ten most abundant clones make up 0.38% of the sample. Sequencing used PBMCs. These receptors all stem from a boy between 2 and 10 years old in good health and CMV-seronegative.

The genes are TRBV10-3 and TRBJ2-2; no reliable D call. V shed 6 bases and J shed 6 bases, with 8 bases lying between them. The germline gives CDR1 ENHRY, CDR2 SYGVKD. The CDR3 sequence is 12 residues long. The CDR3 reads CAISLNSGELFF. The CDR3 DNA reads TGTGCCATCAGCCTAAACTCCGGGGAGCTGTTTTTT.

The V and J genes are TRBV28 and TRBJ1-4, with D tentatively TRBD1 (6 bases). This CDR3 has 16 residues. CDR1 is MDHEN and CDR2 is SYDVKM in the germline V gene. Trimming took off 3 bases at V and 1 base at J, with 12 bases between the two ends. The CDR3 nucleotides read TGTGCCAGCAGTTTCCCCGCAGGGGTAACTAATGAAAAACTGTTTTTT. This translates into CASSFPAGVTNEKLFF.

The chain couples TRBV30 to TRBJ1-2; D is unclear. The germline CDR1 and CDR2 sequences are GTSNPN and SVGIG (reference sequence). The V end lost 4 bases, the J end lost 2 bases, and 17 bases lay between the germline ends. This CDR3 region has 15 residues. The CDR3 region is CAWNWGDRVNYGYTF. The DNA of the CDR3 is TGTGCCTGGAACTGGGGAGACCGGGTAAACTATGGCTACACCTTC.

This clone was seen just once. The CDR3 reads CASSLSRRILSEQYF. In DNA form, the CDR3 reads TGTGCCAGCAGCCTCTCTCGGAGAATCCTCTCCGAGCAGTACTTC. V gene TRBV11-1 combines with J gene TRBJ2-7; D is ambiguous. The germline V gene encodes CDR1 SGHAT and CDR2 FQDESV (reference sequence). The CDR3 consists of 15 residues. Trimming cost V 5 bases and J 6 bases, with 20 bases left between them.

The sample holds a few counts of this clone. The rearrangement links TRBV2 to TRBJ2-1, with D unresolved. Trimming took 5 bases from V and 3 from J, leaving 5 bases between them. CDR1 is SNHLY, CDR2 FYNNEI, per germline. This CDR3 region has 12 residues. The CDR3 loop is CASSLLYNEQFF. In nucleotides, the CDR3 is TGTGCCAGCAGTCTCCTCTACAATGAGCAGTTCTTC.

CDR3 sequence reads: CASSRGGPHQPQHF. The CDR3, as DNA: TGTGCCAGCAGCCGGGGGGGGCCCCATCAGCCCCAGCATTTT. This chain uses TRBV9 with TRBJ1-5, with D perhaps TRBD1 (6 bases). Germline lookup yields CDR1 SGDLS and CDR2 YYNGEE. This CDR3 comprises 14 residues. Trimming left V 4 bases short and J 5 bases short, with 13 bases between.

This chain links TRBV7-9 with TRBJ1-3, with D tentatively TRBD1 (6 bases). The CDR3 is made up of 16 amino acids. Germline V gene data show CDR1 as SEHNR and CDR2 as FQNEAQ (reference sequence). Between the trimmed V and J ends, which lost 5 bases and 4 bases, there was a span of 18 bases. CDR3 in amino acids: CASSPRPGTRGNTIYF. CDR3 nucleotide sequence: TGTGCCAGCAGCCCCCGCCCGGGGACACGGGGAAACACCATATATTTT.

This clone was counted between two and nine times. The chain is built from TRBV30 and TRBJ2-2, with TRBD1 matching 10 bases. The CDR3 consists of 14 residues. Germline values: CDR1 GTSNPN, CDR2 SVGIG (reference sequence). The V gene end was trimmed by 1 base and the J gene end by 4 bases; junction bases not matched to a gene: 0. The CDR3 loop is CAWSGTGGTGELFF. The DNA of the CDR3 is TGTGCCTGGAGTGGGACAGGGGGCACCGGGGAGCTGTTTTTT.

The V call is TRBV29-1, the J call TRBJ2-1, with 7 positions matching TRBD1. The CDR3 spans 14 residues. The J segment lost 2 bases and the V segment lost 4 bases, leaving 5 bases of the junction unmatched. Looked up from germline, CDR1 is SQVTM and CDR2 is ANQGSEA. The CDR3: CSVADRAAYNEQFF. The CDR3 DNA reads as TGCAGCGTTGCTGACAGGGCGGCCTACAATGAGCAGTTCTTC.

The chain couples TRBV28 to TRBJ2-7, with D hard to call. Germline V gene lookup returns CDR1 MDHEN and CDR2 SYDVKM. This CDR3 has 15 amino acids. Deletions cut 2 bases from V and 1 base from J, with 12 bases between. CDR3 sequence (DNA): TGTGCCAGCAGTTTAGAAACAGCTTTTTCCTACGAGCAGTACTTC. Amino acids: CASSLETAFSYEQYF.

As regards this clone: Lacking the conserved final phenylalanine or tryptophan, this CDR3 likely reflects a read error. The rearrangement links TRBV5-1 to TRBJ1-1, with 8 positions matching TRBD1. Trimming cost V 1 base and J 5 bases; bases outside gene matches: 10. The germline gives CDR1 SGHRS, CDR2 YFSETQ. CDR3 size: 16 residues. As DNA, the CDR3 is TGCGCCAGCAGCTTGTTTTTGAACAGGGGGAGGACTGAAGCTTTCCTT. Protein sequence: CASSLFLNRGRTEAFL.

The CDR3 DNA reads TGCGCCAGCAGTCGAAAGACAGGGGCCAACACTGAAGCTTTCTTT. It translates to CASSRKTGANTEAFF. The genes are TRBV23-1 and TRBJ1-1; 8 nucleotides match TRBD1. TRBV23-1 is an ORF, and what it does is uncertain. Losses at the gene ends were 4 bases for V and 2 bases for J; bases not matched to a gene: 6. This CDR3 spans 15 amino acids.

A single count supports this clone. The rearrangement joins TRBV7-8 to TRBJ2-5, with D perhaps matching TRBD1 (5 bases). Trimming took 1 base from V and 9 from J, leaving 18 bases between them. Germline CDR1 SGHVS, CDR2 FQNEAQ. The CDR3 contains 15 residues. The CDR3, as DNA: TGTGCCAGCAGCTTAGTTTACCGAGGACATCAGGCCCAGTACTTC. It codes for CASSLVYRGHQAQYF.

This clone turned up a few times. The chain recombines TRBV6-5 with TRBJ1-2, with 8 nucleotides matching TRBD1. The CDR3 totals 14 residues. Germline V lookup: CDR1 MNHEY, CDR2 SVGAGI. V gave up 5 bases and J gave up 8 bases; unmatched junction bases: 10. The CDR3 DNA is TGTGCCAGCAGTCCAGACAGGGGAGTTTACGGCTACACCTTC. Protein product: CASSPDRGVYGYTF.

This rearrangement joins TRBV7-2 to TRBJ2-1; 9 positions match TRBD2. The CDR3 is 16 residues long. Germline trimming cut 4 bases from V and 7 bases from J; bases unmatched to any gene: 11. Per germline, CDR1 SGHTA and CDR2 FQGNSA. CDR3 region: CASSSPTSGRVNEQFF. CDR3 coding DNA: TGTGCCAGCAGCTCCCCGACTAGCGGAAGGGTAAATGAGCAGTTCTTC.

V gene TRBV15 combines with J gene TRBJ2-7; possibly TRBD2 for D (6 bases). The V gene's germline CDR1 is LNHNV and CDR2 YYDKDF (reference sequence). This CDR3 is 13 amino acids long. Trimming removed 3 bases at V and 6 bases at J, with 12 bases between. The DNA for the CDR3 is TGTGCCACCAGCAGGACGGAGGGAGGCGAGCAGTACTTC. Translation gives CATSRTEGGEQYF.

There are a few counts of this clone. V is TRBV19 and J is TRBJ1-1, with 7 bases matching TRBD1. J lost 0 bases, V lost 4 bases, and 8 bases had no gene match. Germline CDR1 is LNHDA and CDR2 is SQIVND (reference sequence). The CDR3 contains 16 residues. The CDR3 is CASSTPHRGLNTEAFF. The CDR3 coding sequence is TGTGCCAGTAGTACGCCCCACAGGGGCCTGAACACTGAAGCTTTCTTT. Full variable domain (outside the CDR3, taken from reference TRBV19 and TRBJ1-1): DGGITQSPKYLFRKEGQNVTLSCEQNLNHDAMYWYRQDPGQGLRLIYYSQIVNDFQKGDIAEGYSVSREKKESFPLTVTSAQKNPTAFYLCASSTPHRGLNTEAFFGQGTRLTVV.

This clone was detected once. This chain uses TRBV15 with TRBJ1-5; 7 bases are shared with TRBD1. Germline trimming cut 6 bases from V and 6 bases from J; bases unmatched to any gene: 8. Germline V gene sequence: CDR1 LNHNV, CDR2 YYDKDF (reference sequence). This CDR3 comprises 14 residues. CDR3 in amino acids: CATSLTGAGQPQHF. In DNA form, the CDR3 reads TGTGCCACCAGTCTTACAGGGGCGGGTCAGCCCCAGCATTTT.

V usage is TRBV10-3 and J usage is TRBJ2-4; D is perhaps TRBD2 (7 bases). V lost 4 bases, J lost 8 bases, and 15 bases lay in between. Looked up from germline, CDR1 is ENHRY and CDR2 is SYGVKD. This CDR3 is built from 14 residues. The CDR3: CAISVGGRVDIQYF. The DNA for the CDR3 is TGTGCCATCAGTGTCGGGGGGCGCGTTGACATTCAGTACTTC.

The chain couples TRBV7-9 to TRBJ2-1; 8 nucleotides line up with TRBD1. The V gene end was trimmed by 2 bases and the J gene end by 2 bases; junction bases not matched to a gene: 5. The CDR3 is 16 residues long. Germline V gives CDR1 SEHNR, CDR2 FQNEAQ (reference sequence). In nucleotides, the CDR3 is TGTGCCAGCAGCTTAAGACAGGGGCCCACCTACAATGAGCAGTTCTTC. This sequence encodes CASSLRQGPTYNEQFF.